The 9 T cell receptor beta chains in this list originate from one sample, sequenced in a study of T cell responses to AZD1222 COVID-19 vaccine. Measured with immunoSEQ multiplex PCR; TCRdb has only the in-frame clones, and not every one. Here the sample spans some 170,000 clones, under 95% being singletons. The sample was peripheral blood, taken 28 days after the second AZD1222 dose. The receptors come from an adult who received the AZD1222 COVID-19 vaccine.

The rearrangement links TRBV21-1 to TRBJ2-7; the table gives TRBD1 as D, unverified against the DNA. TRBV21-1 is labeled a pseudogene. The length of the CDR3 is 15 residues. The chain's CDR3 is CASSKAHRGPCGQYF. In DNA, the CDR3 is TGTGCCAGCAGCAAAGCGCACAGGGGCCCCTGCGGGCAGTACTTC.

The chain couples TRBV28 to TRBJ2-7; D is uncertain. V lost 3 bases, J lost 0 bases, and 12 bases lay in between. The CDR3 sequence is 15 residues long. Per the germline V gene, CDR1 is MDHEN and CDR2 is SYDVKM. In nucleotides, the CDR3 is TGTGCCAGCAGTTTCTCCGTCGGCAGCTCCTACGAGCAGTACTTC. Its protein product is CASSFSVGSSYEQYF.

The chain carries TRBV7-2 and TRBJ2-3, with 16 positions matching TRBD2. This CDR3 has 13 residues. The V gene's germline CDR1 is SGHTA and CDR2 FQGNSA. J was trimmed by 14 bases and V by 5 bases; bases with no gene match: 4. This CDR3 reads CASSAGLAGGWYF. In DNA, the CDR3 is TGTGCCAGCAGCGCGGGACTAGCGGGAGGGTGGTATTTT.

CDR3 bases: TGTGCCAGCAGCTTTTGGCAGGTGCGAGAGACCCAGTACTTC. As protein: CASSFWQVRETQYF. This rearrangement joins TRBV5-4 to TRBJ2-5; no clear D gene. The germline gives CDR1 SGHNT, CDR2 YYREEE (reference sequence). CDR3 size: 14 residues. V lost 2 bases and J lost 4, with 12 bases in between.

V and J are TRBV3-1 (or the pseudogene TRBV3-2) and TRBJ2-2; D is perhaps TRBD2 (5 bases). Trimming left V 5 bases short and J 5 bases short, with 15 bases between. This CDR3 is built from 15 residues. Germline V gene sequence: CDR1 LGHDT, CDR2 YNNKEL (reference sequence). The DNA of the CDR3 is TGTGCCAGCAGCAGAGATACTAGACGGACCGGGGAGCTGTTTTTT. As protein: CASSRDTRRTGELFF.

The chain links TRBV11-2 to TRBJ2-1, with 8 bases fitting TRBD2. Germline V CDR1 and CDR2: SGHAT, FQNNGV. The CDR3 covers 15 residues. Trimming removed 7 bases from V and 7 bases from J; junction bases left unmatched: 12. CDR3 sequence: CASTHSSGRGNEQFF. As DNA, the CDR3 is TGTGCCAGCACGCATAGCAGCGGGAGAGGGAATGAGCAGTTCTTC. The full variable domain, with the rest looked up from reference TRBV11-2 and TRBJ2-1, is EAGVAQSPRYKIIEKRQSVAFWCNPISGHATLYWYQQILGQGPKLLIQFQNNGVVDDSQLPKDRFSAERLKGVDSTLKIQPAKLEDSAVYLCASTHSSGRGNEQFFGPGTRLTVL.

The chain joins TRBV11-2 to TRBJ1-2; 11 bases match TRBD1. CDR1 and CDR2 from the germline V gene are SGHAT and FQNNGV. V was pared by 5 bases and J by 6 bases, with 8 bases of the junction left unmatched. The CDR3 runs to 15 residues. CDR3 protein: CASSAGQGDIHGYTF. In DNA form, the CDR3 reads TGTGCCAGCAGCGCGGGACAGGGGGATATACATGGCTACACCTTC.

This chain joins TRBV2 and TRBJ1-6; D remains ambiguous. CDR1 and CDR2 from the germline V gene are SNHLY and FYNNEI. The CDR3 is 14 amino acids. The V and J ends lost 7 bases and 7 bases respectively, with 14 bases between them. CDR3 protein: CASNLRTGNSPLHF. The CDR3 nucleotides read TGTGCCAGCAACCTCCGGACCGGAAATTCACCCCTCCACTTT.

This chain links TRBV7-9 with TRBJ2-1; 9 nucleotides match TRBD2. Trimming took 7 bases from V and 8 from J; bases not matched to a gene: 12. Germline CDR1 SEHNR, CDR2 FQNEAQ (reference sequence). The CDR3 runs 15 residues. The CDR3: CASIPPRGGLHEQFF. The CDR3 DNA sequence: TGTGCCAGCATTCCCCCGCGGGGGGGGTTACATGAGCAGTTCTTC. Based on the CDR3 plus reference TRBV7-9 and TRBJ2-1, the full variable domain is DTGVSQNPRHKITKRGQNVTFRCDPISEHNRLYWYRQTLGQGPEFLTYFQNEAQLEKSRLLSDRFSAERPKGSFSTLEIQRTEQGDSAMYLCASIPPRGGLHEQFFGPGTRLTVL.